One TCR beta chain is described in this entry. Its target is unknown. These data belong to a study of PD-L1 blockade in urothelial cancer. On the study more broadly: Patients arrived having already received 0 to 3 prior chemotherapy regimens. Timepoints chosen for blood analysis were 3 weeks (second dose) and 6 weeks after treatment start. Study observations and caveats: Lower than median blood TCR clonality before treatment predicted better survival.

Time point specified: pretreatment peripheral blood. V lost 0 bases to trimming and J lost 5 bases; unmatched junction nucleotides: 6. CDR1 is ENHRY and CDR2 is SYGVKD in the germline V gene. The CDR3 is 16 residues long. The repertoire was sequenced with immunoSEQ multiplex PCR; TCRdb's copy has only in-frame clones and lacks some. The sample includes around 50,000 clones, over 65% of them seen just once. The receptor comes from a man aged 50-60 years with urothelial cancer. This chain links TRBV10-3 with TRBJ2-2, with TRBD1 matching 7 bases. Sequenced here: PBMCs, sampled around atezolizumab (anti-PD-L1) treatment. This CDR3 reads CAISESGTARTGELFF. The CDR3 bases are TGTGCCATCAGTGAGTCGGGGACAGCCAGGACCGGGGAGCTGTTTTTT.